Listed below are T cell receptor beta chains from one sample, sequenced in a study of sequential checkpoint blockade in melanoma. Method: immunoSEQ multiplex PCR; TCRdb's copy keeps in-frame clones and lacks some. The table records around 41,000 clones, 70% to 90% of them present only once. This material consisted of CD8+ T cells sorted from blood (inferred from file names), taken from a patient given nivolumab and ipilimumab in sequence. These receptors were collected from a human donor with melanoma. The CDR3 runs from the conserved cysteine through the conserved F or W. A D gene is named only where the DNA matches it firmly. Rows may omit the clone size; those that give it use once, few, many or a size class.

v_call	clone_size	j_call	d_call	cdr3_aa	cdr3_nt
TRBV27	-	TRBJ2-1	TRBD2	CASKHGRGYNEQFF	TGTGCCAGCAAGCATGGGAGGGGATACAATGAGCAGTTCTTC
TRBV5-6	-	TRBJ1-2	TRBD1	CASSLGTVSGYTF	TGTGCCAGCAGCCTCGGGACAGTGAGTGGCTACACCTTC
TRBV19	-	TRBJ2-3	-	CASSILPAADTQYF	TGTGCCAGTAGTATATTACCAGCGGCAGATACGCAGTATTTT
TRBV25-1	-	TRBJ1-1	TRBD1	CASSLTGGTEAFF	TGTGCCAGCAGCCTTACAGGGGGCACTGAAGCTTTCTTT
TRBV9	-	TRBJ1-1	-	CASSVGAGGYTEAFF	TGTGCCAGCAGCGTAGGTGCCGGGGGGTACACTGAAGCTTTCTTT
TRBV19	-	TRBJ2-1	TRBD2	CASSIDAGDDEQFF	TGTGCCAGTAGTATAGATGCGGGAGACGATGAGCAGTTCTTC
TRBV7-6	-	TRBJ1-1	-	CASTRTTLNTEAFF	TGTGCCAGCACCAGGACAACCCTCAACACTGAAGCTTTCTTT
TRBV19	-	TRBJ2-3	TRBD2	CASGLAGSERDTQYF	TGTGCCAGTGGGCTAGCGGGGTCGGAGAGGGATACGCAGTATTTT
TRBV5-8	-	TRBJ1-1	-	CASSSGFMNTEAFF	TGCGCCAGCAGCTCAGGTTTCATGAACACTGAAGCTTTCTTT
TRBV5-4	once	TRBJ2-4	TRBD1	CASSEDRGLFGAKNIQYF	TGTGCCAGCAGTGAGGACAGGGGGCTTTTCGGCGCCAAAAACATTCAGTACTTC
TRBV28	-	TRBJ1-2	-	CASSPTGGYTF	TGTGCCAGCAGCCCTACAGGAGGCTACACCTTC
TRBV27	-	TRBJ1-2	-	CASRKLTDSPTYGYTF	TGTGCCAGCAGAAAATTAACGGACAGCCCAACCTATGGCTACACCTTC
TRBV4-2	-	TRBJ2-1	TRBD2	CASSPREGLAGVGEQFF	TGTGCCAGCAGCCCGCGGGAGGGACTAGCGGGAGTCGGTGAGCAGTTCTTC